A selection of T cell receptor beta chains follows, all from one sample in a study of cytomegalovirus exposure and HLA in healthy donors. Libraries were prepared by immunoSEQ multiplex PCR; TCRdb keeps only in-frame clonotypes and omits some of them. The sample shows approximately 90,000 clones, roughly 73% of them seen only once. The sequenced sample consisted of PBMCs. These receptor sequences come from a boy between 10 and 17 years old in good health and CMV-seronegative. CDR3s include the opening cysteine and the closing phenylalanine or tryptophan. The order of the fields is CDR3 DNA, CDR3 protein, D gene, J gene, V gene, clone size. A D gene is named only where the DNA matches it firmly. A clone size is listed for some rows: how often the clone was seen (once, few, many), or a class if it is expanded.

DNA: TGTGCCAGCAGCCAAGATCCACGGTCGCTCTACGAGCAGTACTTC
CDR3: CASSQDPRSLYEQYF
D: .
J: TRBJ2-7
V: TRBV4-2
size: once

DNA: TGTGCCAGCAGCTTCGAGACAGGAGCTAACTATGGCTACACCTTC
CDR3: CASSFETGANYGYTF
D: .
J: TRBJ1-2
V: TRBV7-9
size: once

DNA: TGTGCCAGCAGCTGGGACAGGCTGAAGGGAGAGCAGTACTTC
CDR3: CASSWDRLKGEQYF
D: TRBD1
J: TRBJ2-5
V: TRBV5-4
size: few

DNA: TGTGCCAGCAGCCAATTCAGGGTATCTGGGGCCAACGTCCTGACTTTC
CDR3: CASSQFRVSGANVLTF
D: .
J: TRBJ2-6
V: TRBV14
size: few

DNA: TGTGCCAGCAGATTCAGAAAGACAGTCTACGAGCAGTACTTC
CDR3: CASRFRKTVYEQYF
D: .
J: TRBJ2-7
V: TRBV28
size: .

DNA: TGTGCCAGCAGCCCCCGGGCCGGGAAGACCTACGAGCAGTACTTC
CDR3: CASSPRAGKTYEQYF
D: .
J: TRBJ2-7
V: TRBV7-2
size: .

DNA: TGTGCCAGCACTCTCACAGATACGCAGTATTTT
CDR3: CASTLTDTQYF
D: .
J: TRBJ2-3
V: TRBV7-2
size: once

DNA: TGTGCCAGCAGCCAAGATGGGGCGACTAGCCGCTACACCGGGGAGCTGTTTTTT
CDR3: CASSQDGATSRYTGELFF
D: TRBD2
J: TRBJ2-2
V: TRBV4-2
size: .

DNA: TGTGCCAGCAGCCTGGGGACAGACTATGGCTACACCTTC
CDR3: CASSLGTDYGYTF
D: TRBD1
J: TRBJ1-2
V: TRBV28
size: .

DNA: TGCAGCGTTGAATATCTGCGGGGCTATGGCTACACCTTC
CDR3: CSVEYLRGYGYTF
D: .
J: TRBJ1-2
V: TRBV29-1
size: .

DNA: TGTGCCACTACAGCTAACTATGGCTACACCTTC
CDR3: CATTANYGYTF
D: .
J: TRBJ1-2
V: TRBV7-2
size: .

DNA: TGCAGCGTTGTTACACCGAATGAAAAACTGTTTTTT
CDR3: CSVVTPNEKLFF
D: .
J: TRBJ1-4
V: TRBV29-1
size: .

DNA: TGCGCCAGCAGCTTGGGCAGGTCTCCTCCTTGGACCGGGGAGCTGTTTTTT
CDR3: CASSLGRSPPWTGELFF
D: .
J: TRBJ2-2
V: TRBV5-1
size: .

DNA: TGCGCCAGCAGCCAATGGACAGCGAACACTGAAGCTTTCTTT
CDR3: CASSQWTANTEAFF
D: .
J: TRBJ1-1
V: TRBV4-1
size: .

DNA: TGTGCCAGCAGTTACGACAGTAGGCGCGAGAAACTGTTTTTT
CDR3: CASSYDSRREKLFF
D: .
J: TRBJ1-4
V: TRBV9
size: .

DNA: TGTGCCAGCAGCGTACGTTCCCGGGAGCACACCGGGGAGCTGTTTTTT
CDR3: CASSVRSREHTGELFF
D: .
J: TRBJ2-2
V: TRBV9
size: .

DNA: TGCGCCAGCAGCCAAGGGACAAACACCGGGGAGCTGTTTTTT
CDR3: CASSQGTNTGELFF
D: .
J: TRBJ2-2
V: TRBV5-1
size: .

DNA: TGCGCCAGCAGCCAAGGACAGGGGAGCGATACGCAGTATTTT
CDR3: CASSQGQGSDTQYF
D: TRBD1
J: TRBJ2-3
V: TRBV4-3
size: .

DNA: TGTGCCAGCAGGGTTAGCCTTCCGCCCCCCTACGAGCAGTACTTC
CDR3: CASRVSLPPPYEQYF
D: .
J: TRBJ2-7
V: TRBV6-6
size: .

DNA: TGTGCCAGTGGGACTAGCGGGAGTGCCAGGGAGCAGTACTTC
CDR3: CASGTSGSAREQYF
D: TRBD2
J: TRBJ2-7
V: TRBV7-2
size: .

DNA: TGTGCCAGCAGCGATACAGGCGCCTTAAAGTCCTACGAGCAGTACTTC
CDR3: CASSDTGALKSYEQYF
D: .
J: TRBJ2-7
V: TRBV6-6
size: few

DNA: TGTGCCAGCAGCTCACGGGTCAGTGAGCAGTTCTTC
CDR3: CASSSRVSEQFF
D: .
J: TRBJ2-1
V: TRBV14
size: once